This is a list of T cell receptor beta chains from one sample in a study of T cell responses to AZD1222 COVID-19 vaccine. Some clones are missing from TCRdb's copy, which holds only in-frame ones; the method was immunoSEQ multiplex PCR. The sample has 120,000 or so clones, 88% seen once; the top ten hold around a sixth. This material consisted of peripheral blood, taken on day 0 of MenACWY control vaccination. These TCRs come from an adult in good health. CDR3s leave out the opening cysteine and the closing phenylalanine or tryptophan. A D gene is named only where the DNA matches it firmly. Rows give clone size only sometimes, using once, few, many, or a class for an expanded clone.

CDR3: ASSSTQGWEF
V: TRBV18
size: NA
D: NA

CDR3: AITTYEQY
V: TRBV10-3
size: once
D: NA

CDR3: AWSVLAGIGTDTQY
V: TRBV30
size: NA
D: TRBD2

CDR3: ASSLGHVNTGELF
V: TRBV5-1
size: NA
D: NA

CDR3: ATTGQPTSGEQF
V: TRBV24-1
size: NA
D: NA

CDR3: ASSPQPGHQPQH
V: TRBV27
size: NA
D: NA

CDR3: ASSYLRGQTNTEAF
V: TRBV6-5
size: NA
D: NA

CDR3: ASSSTSGIYNEQF
V: TRBV7-2
size: once
D: TRBD2

CDR3: ASSSGLASYEQY
V: TRBV5-1
size: NA
D: TRBD2

CDR3: ASSPSITGSEAF
V: TRBV18
size: NA
D: NA

CDR3: ACSSAATQY
V: TRBV30
size: NA
D: NA

CDR3: ASSLNSPGAEAF
V: TRBV6-1
size: NA
D: NA

CDR3: SKTPNTEAF
V: TRBV20-1
size: NA
D: NA

CDR3: ATRLAGPSTGELF
V: TRBV11-2
size: NA
D: TRBD2

CDR3: ASSEDEVQQY
V: TRBV2
size: NA
D: NA

CDR3: ASSVRTGGGPDTQY
V: TRBV9
size: NA
D: TRBD1

CDR3: ASSFRMDQPQH
V: TRBV9
size: NA
D: NA

CDR3: ASSGRTQGQPQH
V: TRBV5-4
size: NA
D: NA

CDR3: ASSSRRGEDYEQY
V: TRBV7-2
size: NA
D: NA

CDR3: ASSGRGSYEQY
V: TRBV5-1
size: few
D: TRBD1

CDR3: ASSNTDTQY
V: TRBV11-2
size: NA
D: NA

CDR3: ASSSLRNYGYT
V: TRBV27
size: NA
D: NA

CDR3: ASSMGASGTTYEQY
V: TRBV19
size: NA
D: TRBD2